Following are 5 T cell receptor beta chains from one sample sequenced in a study of cytomegalovirus exposure and HLA in healthy donors. The PCR was carried out with 60 Vbeta primers and 13 Jbeta primers. The repertoire was sequenced with immunoSEQ multiplex PCR; TCRdb's copy has only in-frame clones and lacks some. The repertoire holds 140,000 to 150,000 clones, under 90% seen once, with roughly 4.5% in the top ten. Sequenced material: PBMCs. These receptors all come from a man in his forties in good health and CMV-seronegative.

The chain recombines TRBV7-6 with TRBJ1-4; D gene unclear. Germline V CDR1 and CDR2: SGHVS, FNYEAQ. V was trimmed by 1 base and J by 6 bases, leaving 15 bases between them. CDR3 size: 16 residues. The CDR3 nucleotides read TGTGCCAGCAGCTTAGGGACGGGAGAATTTTATGAAAAACTGTTTTTT. This sequence encodes CASSLGTGEFYEKLFF.

This chain uses TRBV25-1 with TRBJ1-2; 7 nucleotides agree with TRBD1. The germline V gene encodes CDR1 MGHDK and CDR2 SYGVNS. The CDR3 is made up of 15 amino acids. J gave up 4 bases and V 5 bases, and 10 bases lay outside the gene matches. The CDR3 region has the DNA TGTGCCAGCAGTTCCCCCGGGACAGCAGTCTATGGCTACACCTTC. This codes for CASSSPGTAVYGYTF.

The chain uses TRBV7-2 and TRBJ2-1; TRBD2 matches 15 bases. The CDR3 runs to 15 residues. With V trimmed by 5 bases and J by 12 bases, 8 bases remained unmatched. Germline V gene sequence: CDR1 SGHTA, CDR2 FQGNSA. Here the CDR3 reads CASSRGTSGGRRQFF. The DNA of the CDR3 is TGTGCCAGCAGCCGCGGGACTAGCGGGGGGAGACGGCAGTTCTTC.

The V and J genes are TRBV2 and TRBJ2-7; 8 nucleotides line up with TRBD2. The V gene end was trimmed by 8 bases and the J gene end by 1 base; junction bases not matched to a gene: 1. The CDR3 runs to 12 residues. Looked up from germline, CDR1 is SNHLY and CDR2 is FYNNEI. The CDR3 coding sequence is TGTGCCAGCCGCGGGGGGTCCTACGAGCAGTACTTC. Its translation: CASRGGSYEQYF.

The V gene is TRBV7-9, the J gene TRBJ1-6, with D maybe TRBD1 (6 bases). Germline V gives CDR1 SEHNR, CDR2 FQNEAQ (reference sequence). V lost 5 bases to trimming and J lost 7 bases, with 12 bases between them. The CDR3 consists of 14 residues. The CDR3, as DNA: TGTGCCAGCAGCCCCGGACAGCCCAATTCACCCCTCCACTTT. It codes for CASSPGQPNSPLHF.